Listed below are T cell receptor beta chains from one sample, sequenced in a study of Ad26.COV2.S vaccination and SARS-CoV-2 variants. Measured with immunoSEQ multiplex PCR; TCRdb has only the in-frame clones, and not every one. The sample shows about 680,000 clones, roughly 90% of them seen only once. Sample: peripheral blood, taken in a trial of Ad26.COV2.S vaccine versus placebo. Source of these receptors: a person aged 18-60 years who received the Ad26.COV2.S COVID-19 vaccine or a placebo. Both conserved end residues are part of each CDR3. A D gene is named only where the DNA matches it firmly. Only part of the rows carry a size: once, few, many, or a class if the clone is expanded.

CDR3: CASSQVAAGANTEAFF; DNA: TGTGCCAGCAGCCAAGTCGCAGCTGGGGCGAACACTGAAGCTTTCTTT; V: TRBV4-2; J: TRBJ1-1; D: -; size: -
CDR3: CASSVLGLLSYNEQFF; DNA: TGTGCCAGCAGCGTTCTGGGGCTCCTTTCCTACAATGAGCAGTTCTTC; V: TRBV9; J: TRBJ2-1; D: -; size: -
CDR3: CASSKESRLDDNHSPLHF; DNA: TGTGCCAGCAGCAAAGAAAGCCGGCTGGATGATAACCATTCACCCCTCCACTTT; V: TRBV21-1; J: TRBJ1-6; D: -; size: few
CDR3: CASSGTGAYEQYF; DNA: TGCGCCAGCAGTGGGACAGGGGCCTACGAGCAGTACTTC; V: TRBV10-1; J: TRBJ2-7; D: TRBD1; size: -
CDR3: CASSGGRRDLYGYTF; DNA: TGTGCCAGCAGCGGGGGGAGGCGGGATCTATATGGCTACACCTTC; V: TRBV5-6; J: TRBJ1-2; D: -; size: -
CDR3: CSVGREKLFF; DNA: TGCAGTGTTGGTAGGGAAAAACTGTTTTTT; V: TRBV20-1; J: TRBJ1-4; D: -; size: -
CDR3: CASSRNTEAFF; DNA: TGTGCCAGCAGTCGTAACACTGAAGCTTTCTTT; V: TRBV6-5; J: TRBJ1-1; D: -; size: -
CDR3: CAISKTYEQYF; DNA: TGTGCCATCAGTAAGACCTACGAGCAGTACTTC; V: TRBV10-3; J: TRBJ2-7; D: -; size: -
CDR3: CSVTEGPSNQPQHF; DNA: TGCAGCGTAACAGAGGGTCCTAGCAATCAGCCCCAGCATTTT; V: TRBV29-1; J: TRBJ1-5; D: -; size: -
CDR3: CASSQDQYYGYTF; DNA: TGCGCCAGCAGCCAAGATCAGTACTATGGCTACACCTTC; V: TRBV4-3; J: TRBJ1-2; D: -; size: -
CDR3: CASSRISGGSSYNEQFF; DNA: TGTGCCAGCAGCAGAATTAGCGGGGGGAGCTCCTACAATGAGCAGTTCTTC; V: TRBV5-5; J: TRBJ2-1; D: TRBD2; size: once
CDR3: CASSPSETQYF; DNA: TGTGCCAGCTCACCCTCAGAGACCCAGTACTTC; V: TRBV18; J: TRBJ2-5; D: -; size: -
CDR3: CASSSSGTSSPYSNQPQHF; DNA: TGTGCCAGCAGCTCCTCCGGGACAAGCTCACCCTATAGCAATCAGCCCCAGCATTTT; V: TRBV7-4; J: TRBJ1-5; D: -; size: -
CDR3: CASSHLTGDTQYF; DNA: TGTGCCAGCAGCCACCTCACAGGAGATACGCAGTATTTT; V: TRBV3-1/TRBV3-2; J: TRBJ2-3; D: -; size: -
CDR3: CASNRTGKNSPLHF; DNA: TGTGCCAGCAACCGGACAGGGAAGAATTCACCCCTCCACTTT; V: TRBV6-4; J: TRBJ1-6; D: TRBD1; size: -
CDR3: CASRPSGSTDTQYF; DNA: TGTGCCAGCAGACCCTCGGGTAGCACAGATACGCAGTATTTT; V: TRBV27; J: TRBJ2-3; D: -; size: -
CDR3: CASSLYSTEEQYF; DNA: TGCGCCAGCAGCTTGTATTCAACGGAGGAGCAGTACTTC; V: TRBV5-1; J: TRBJ2-7; D: -; size: -
CDR3: CASSLRAGPNYGYTF; DNA: TGTGCCAGCAGCTTACGGGCAGGTCCTAACTATGGCTACACCTTC; V: TRBV7-3; J: TRBJ1-2; D: -; size: -
CDR3: CSARQMGDTQYF; DNA: TGCAGCGCAAGACAGATGGGAGATACGCAGTATTTT; V: TRBV29-1; J: TRBJ2-3; D: -; size: -
CDR3: CASSPSGGADTQYF; DNA: TGTGCCAGCAGTCCCTCGGGTGGGGCAGATACGCAGTATTTT; V: TRBV27; J: TRBJ2-3; D: -; size: -
CDR3: CASSLQLTNTEAFF; DNA: TGTGCCAGCAGCTTGCAACTGACGAACACTGAAGCTTTCTTT; V: TRBV5-5; J: TRBJ1-1; D: -; size: -
CDR3: CASSPSTGVYNEQFF; DNA: TGTGCCAGCAGCCCCAGCACGGGGGTCTACAATGAGCAGTTCTTC; V: TRBV14; J: TRBJ2-1; D: -; size: -
CDR3: CASSAVRGHGYTF; DNA: TGTGCCAGCAGTGCAGTCAGGGGACATGGCTACACCTTC; V: TRBV2; J: TRBJ1-2; D: -; size: once
CDR3: CASSDRGAGSTDTQYF; DNA: TGTGCCAGCAGTGACAGAGGGGCGGGTAGCACAGATACGCAGTATTTT; V: TRBV6-1; J: TRBJ2-3; D: -; size: -
CDR3: CASSYPNQPQHF; DNA: TGTGCCAGCAGTTATCCCAATCAGCCCCAGCATTTT; V: TRBV12-3/TRBV12-4; J: TRBJ1-5; D: -; size: -
CDR3: CASTQWGQDYGYTF; DNA: TGTGCCAGTACCCAATGGGGACAGGACTATGGCTACACCTTC; V: TRBV19; J: TRBJ1-2; D: TRBD1; size: -
CDR3: CAWSVLGGSGYTF; DNA: TGTGCCTGGAGTGTACTGGGCGGAAGCGGCTACACCTTC; V: TRBV30; J: TRBJ1-2; D: -; size: -
CDR3: CASRPVGVGNIQYF; DNA: TGTGCCAGTCGCCCGGTTGGCGTGGGTAACATTCAGTACTTC; V: TRBV19; J: TRBJ2-4; D: -; size: -
CDR3: CATSRDATRTNTEAFF; DNA: TGTGCCACCAGCAGAGATGCGACACGAACGAACACTGAAGCTTTCTTT; V: TRBV15; J: TRBJ1-1; D: -; size: -
CDR3: CATSDWPHGLADPNQFF; DNA: TGTGCCACCAGTGATTGGCCCCATGGGTTGGCGGACCCCAACCAGTTCTTC; V: TRBV24-1; J: TRBJ2-1; D: -; size: -
CDR3: CASSPGVAGKQETQYF; DNA: TGTGCCAGCAGCCCCGGGGTAGCGGGGAAACAAGAGACCCAGTACTTC; V: TRBV7-3; J: TRBJ2-5; D: TRBD2; size: few
CDR3: CASSLYYGYTF; DNA: TGTGCCAGCAGTCTATACTATGGCTACACCTTC; V: TRBV12-3/TRBV12-4; J: TRBJ1-2; D: -; size: -
CDR3: CASRQGPDMNTGELFF; DNA: TGTGCCAGCCGACAGGGGCCCGATATGAACACCGGGGAGCTGTTTTTT; V: TRBV6-4; J: TRBJ2-2; D: TRBD1; size: -
CDR3: CASSCGRAGVPYEQYF; DNA: TGTGCCAGCAGCTGCGGGAGAGCGGGGGTCCCCTACGAGCAGTACTTC; V: TRBV21-1; J: TRBJ2-7; D: -; size: -
CDR3: CASSQDVLQPQHF; DNA: TGTGCCAGCAGCCAAGACGTTCTCCAGCCCCAGCATTTT; V: TRBV3-1/TRBV3-2; J: TRBJ1-5; D: -; size: -
CDR3: CASNRQGIGYGYTF; DNA: TGTGCCAGTAATCGACAGGGGATTGGCTATGGCTACACCTTC; V: TRBV19; J: TRBJ1-2; D: TRBD1; size: -
CDR3: CASSIDQGTAEAFF; DNA: TGTGCCAGTAGTATAGATCAGGGGACAGCTGAAGCTTTCTTT; V: TRBV19; J: TRBJ1-1; D: TRBD1; size: -
CDR3: CASSPGTTNTGELFF; DNA: TGTGCCAGCAGCCCCGGGACTACGAACACCGGGGAGCTGTTTTTT; V: TRBV13; J: TRBJ2-2; D: TRBD2; size: once
CDR3: CASSFTSGRGADTQYF; DNA: TGTGCCAGCAGCTTCACTAGCGGGCGGGGGGCAGATACGCAGTATTTT; V: TRBV7-9; J: TRBJ2-3; D: TRBD2; size: -
CDR3: CASSLVGYEQYF; DNA: TGCGCCAGCAGCTTGGTGGGCTACGAGCAGTACTTC; V: TRBV5-1; J: TRBJ2-7; D: -; size: few
CDR3: CATGTRWGETQYF; DNA: TGTGCCACGGGGACTAGGTGGGGGGAGACCCAGTACTTC; V: TRBV19; J: TRBJ2-5; D: TRBD2; size: -
CDR3: CASSLYSRGPNYGYTF; DNA: TGTGCCAGCAGTTTATACTCTAGGGGCCCTAACTATGGCTACACCTTC; V: TRBV27; J: TRBJ1-2; D: -; size: -